The 30 T cell receptor beta chains in this list originate from one sample, sequenced in a study of T cell responses to AZD1222 COVID-19 vaccine. Data came from immunoSEQ multiplex PCR; TCRdb stores just in-frame clones and leaves some out. Of 120,000 or so clones listed, about nine tenths are singletons. This specimen consisted of peripheral blood, obtained on day 0 of AZD1222 vaccination. The origin of the receptors is an adult in good health.

This clone was observed once. The genes are TRBV28 and TRBJ1-5; unclear D gene. Trimming cost V 5 bases and J 2 bases, with 16 bases left between them. Germline loops: CDR1 MDHEN, CDR2 SYDVKM. The CDR3 consists of 16 residues. This CDR3 reads CASSPPYPGGNQPQHF. Here the CDR3 DNA reads TGTGCCAGCAGTCCACCATACCCCGGGGGCAATCAGCCCCAGCATTTT.

CDR3 loop: CASSLVPSGGGTDTQYF. CDR3 nucleotide sequence: TGCGCCAGCAGCTTGGTGCCTAGCGGGGGTGGTACAGATACGCAGTATTTT. The rearrangement joins TRBV5-1 to TRBJ2-3; 10 bases line up with TRBD2. The length of the CDR3 is 17 residues. The J segment lost 3 bases and the V segment lost 0 bases, leaving 7 bases of the junction unmatched. From germline, CDR1 is SGHRS and CDR2 YFSETQ.

This chain links TRBV24-1 with TRBJ2-7, with 7 bases fitting TRBD1. Germline V gives CDR1 KGHDR, CDR2 SFDVKD. CDR3 length: 13 residues. The V and J ends lost 4 bases and 6 bases, in that order; junction bases with no gene match: 5. CDR3 sequence (DNA): TGTGCCACCAGTGACCCGACAGGGTTCGAGCAGTACTTC. Amino acid sequence: CATSDPTGFEQYF.

This clone was seen just once. The V and J genes are TRBV6-4 and TRBJ1-2; maybe TRBD1 (5 bases). V was clipped by 2 bases and J by 7 bases, with 17 bases between them. The CDR3 loop spans 15 amino acids. Germline V gene data show CDR1 as MRHNA and CDR2 as SNTAGT. This CDR3 reads CASSDPTTGAVGYTF. CDR3 in DNA: TGTGCCAGCAGTGACCCTACGACTGGGGCGGTTGGCTACACCTTC.

This chain's CDR3 is CASSLGGGSDEQFF. DNA for the CDR3: TGTGCCAGCAGCTTGGGCGGGGGGAGCGATGAGCAGTTCTTC. This chain uses TRBV7-9 with TRBJ2-1, with 8 bases matching TRBD2. From germline, CDR1 is SEHNR and CDR2 FQNEAQ (reference sequence). The junction had 6 bases not matched to a gene; V was cut back by 3 bases and J by 8 bases. The CDR3 length is 14 residues.

The chain combines TRBV9 with TRBJ1-4; TRBD1 matches 7 bases. The CDR3 consists of 15 residues. Germline V CDR1 and CDR2: SGDLS, YYNGEE. V lost 3 bases, J lost 3 bases, and 5 bases stayed unmatched. The CDR3, as DNA: TGTGCCAGCAGCGCTAGGGGGCTAGCTAATGAAAAACTGTTTTTT. Its protein product is CASSARGLANEKLFF.

The chain combines TRBV7-6 with TRBJ2-1, with TRBD1 matching over 8 bases. Germline values: CDR1 SGHVS, CDR2 FNYEAQ. Trimming at V came to 1 base and at J to 4 bases, leaving 9 bases not matched to a gene. The CDR3 covers 17 residues. CDR3 residues: CASSLVEWTGKYNEQFF. CDR3 sequence (DNA): TGTGCCAGCAGCTTAGTTGAGTGGACAGGGAAATACAATGAGCAGTTCTTC.

The genes are TRBV6-6 and TRBJ1-6; possibly TRBD1 for D (5 bases). The CDR3 has 15 amino acids. Trimming pared 2 bases from V and 7 bases from J, leaving 12 bases between. The germline CDR1 and CDR2 sequences are MNHNY and SVGAGI (reference sequence). CDR3 loop: CASSYAGRENSPLHF. CDR3 DNA sequence: TGTGCCAGCAGTTACGCGGGCAGGGAAAATTCACCCCTCCACTTT.

The chain combines TRBV4-2 with TRBJ1-1; D gene uncertain. CDR3 size: 13 residues. The germline V gene encodes CDR1 LGHNA and CDR2 YNFKEQ. Trimming took 4 bases from V and 4 from J, leaving 10 bases between them. In DNA form, the CDR3 reads TGTGCCAGCAGCCGTGACTGGAGCACTGAAGCTTTCTTT. Encoded protein: CASSRDWSTEAFF.

The chain recombines TRBV6-7 with TRBJ1-1; D gene ambiguous. TRBV6-7 is marked as an open reading frame, function uncertain. The ends were cut back, 6 bases at V and 0 bases at J, with 8 bases in the middle. The CDR3 has 13 residues. For the CDR3, the DNA is TGTGCCAGCAGCCCCCTACTGAACACTGAAGCTTTCTTT. Translation gives CASSPLLNTEAFF.

CDR3 sequence (DNA): TGTGCCAGCAGCTTAGTTTCACCTACCTACGAGCAGTACTTC. It yields the protein CASSLVSPTYEQYF. The chain combines TRBV7-9 with TRBJ2-7; D is undetermined. This CDR3 has 14 amino acids. V dropped 1 base and J dropped 2 bases, with 9 bases sitting between them. Germline values: CDR1 SEHNR, CDR2 FQNEAQ (reference sequence).

J is TRBJ2-7 and V is TRBV2, with TRBD1 matching over 8 bases. The CDR3 spans 13 residues. Germline V CDR1 and CDR2: SNHLY, FYNNEI. V lost 5 bases, J lost 4 bases, and 4 bases stayed unmatched. The CDR3 reads CASSRQGPYEQYF. Written as DNA, the CDR3 is TGTGCCAGCAGTAGACAGGGGCCTTACGAGCAGTACTTC. Full variable domain (rest looked up from reference TRBV2 and TRBJ2-7): EPEVTQTPSHQVTQMGQEVILRCVPISNHLYFYWYRQILGQKVEFLVSFYNNEISEKSEIFDDQFSVERPDGSNFTLKIRSTKLEDSAMYFCASSRQGPYEQYFGPGTRLTVT.

The chain recombines TRBV5-5 with TRBJ2-5; 14 bases fit TRBD2. Per the germline V gene, CDR1 is SGHKS and CDR2 is YYEKEE (reference sequence). This CDR3 comprises 17 residues. The V and J ends lost 2 bases and 5 bases, in that order; junction bases with no gene match: 8. CDR3 coding DNA: TGTGCCAGCAGCTTTACGGGACTAGCGGGGGTCGGGGAGACCCAGTACTTC. It translates to CASSFTGLAGVGETQYF.

This chain joins TRBV7-3 and TRBJ1-1; D remains unclear. The germline V gene encodes CDR1 SGHTA and CDR2 FQGTGA. The CDR3 consists of 13 residues. Between the trimmed V and J ends, which lost 1 base and 1 base, there was a span of 4 bases. CDR3 amino acids: CASSLRGNTEAFF. The CDR3 nucleotides are TGTGCCAGCAGCTTAAGAGGGAACACTGAAGCTTTCTTT.

The CDR3 nucleotides are TGCAGTGTCAAGGAAACCTACGAGCAGTACTTC. Amino acid sequence: CSVKETYEQYF. This chain uses TRBV20-1 with TRBJ2-7; no definite D call. Trimming shortened V by 7 bases and J by 2 bases, and 9 bases separated the two germline ends. The CDR3 is 11 residues long. Germline V gene sequence: CDR1 DFQATT, CDR2 SNEGSKA (reference sequence).

The gene calls are TRBV3-1 (or the pseudogene TRBV3-2) and TRBJ2-1; TRBD2 agrees at 14 bases. J lost 10 bases, V lost 4 bases, and 9 bases had no gene match. This CDR3 contains 16 residues. Germline-derived CDR1 and CDR2 are LGHDT and YNNKEL (reference sequence). The DNA for the CDR3 is TGTGCCAGCAGCCTTCCGACTAGCGGGGGGGCCAAAGAGCAGTTCTTC. Amino acids: CASSLPTSGGAKEQFF.

The chain carries TRBV13 and TRBJ1-1, with a weak D call TRBD1 (5 bases). The CDR3 is made up of 13 amino acids. CDR1 and CDR2 (germline): PRHDT, FYEKMQ (reference sequence). V was trimmed by 9 bases and J by 1 base, leaving 12 bases between them. The CDR3 spells CASGGVRNTEAFF. In DNA form, the CDR3 reads TGTGCCAGTGGGGGGGTTAGGAACACTGAAGCTTTCTTT.

The rearrangement uses TRBV7-8 and TRBJ2-3; tentatively, D is TRBD1 or TRBD2 (5 bases each). The CDR3 loop spans 15 amino acids. V was cut by 5 bases and J by 2 bases, with 14 bases left in between. Germline V gene sequence: CDR1 SGHVS, CDR2 FQNEAQ. This CDR3 is CASSPYQGVTDTQYF. CDR3 nucleotides: TGTGCCAGCAGCCCCTACCAGGGAGTCACAGATACGCAGTATTTT.

This rearrangement joins TRBV11-2 to TRBJ2-7; a weak D match, TRBD1 (6 bases). CDR3 size: 12 residues. CDR1 is SGHAT and CDR2 is FQNNGV in the germline V gene. V was cut by 5 bases and J by 4 bases, with 9 bases left in between. CDR3 sequence (DNA): TGTGCCAGCAGCCGGGACATATACGAGCAGTACTTC. This encodes CASSRDIYEQYF.

The chain combines TRBV10-3 with TRBJ1-3; the D gene is possibly TRBD1 (5 bases). This CDR3 comprises 16 residues. Germline V gene data show CDR1 as ENHRY and CDR2 as SYGVKD. Trimming took off 2 bases at V and 0 bases at J, with 11 bases between the two ends. The CDR3 bases are TGTGCCATCAGTGAGCCTGGACATAGCTCTGGAAACACCATATATTTT. As protein: CAISEPGHSSGNTIYF.

This clone was seen a single time. The genes are TRBV30 and TRBJ1-1, with no clear D. The CDR3 contains 12 residues. Germline values: CDR1 GTSNPN, CDR2 SVGIG (reference sequence). CDR3 sequence reads: CTQDRRNTEAFF. Written as DNA, the CDR3 is TGTACTCAGGACCGCCGGAACACTGAAGCTTTCTTT.

CDR3 sequence: CASSLVAAGASYEQYF. CDR3 bases: TGTGCCAGCAGCTTAGTGGCGGCGGGGGCCTCCTACGAGCAGTACTTC. The chain employs TRBV7-9 and TRBJ2-7; D is perhaps TRBD2 (7 bases). From germline, CDR1 is SEHNR and CDR2 FQNEAQ (reference sequence). V gave up 1 base and J gave up 0 bases, with 13 bases separating them. The CDR3 extends over 16 amino acids.

The chain recombines TRBV29-1 with TRBJ2-7, with TRBD2 matching over 7 bases. Germline trimming cut 3 bases from V and 2 bases from J; bases unmatched to any gene: 7. This CDR3 has 14 residues. In germline, CDR1 is SQVTM, CDR2 ANQGSEA. The CDR3 coding sequence is TGCAGCGTTGAGGGGGGGGACGCCGCCTACGAGCAGTACTTC. Encoded protein: CSVEGGDAAYEQYF.

The V and J genes are TRBV28 and TRBJ2-2; D possibly corresponds to TRBD1 (6 bases). Germline CDR1 MDHEN, CDR2 SYDVKM. The germline V and J ends were trimmed by 4 bases and 6 bases, with 15 bases remaining between them. The CDR3 has 15 residues. CDR3 in DNA: TGTGCCAGCAGTTCCGACGGACAGATTGCCGGGGAGCTGTTTTTT. Residues: CASSSDGQIAGELFF.

The chain couples TRBV10-2 to TRBJ2-7, with D uncertain. The CDR3 has 15 residues. The germline gives CDR1 WSHSY, CDR2 SAAADI. Trimming took off 0 bases at V and 3 bases at J, with 12 bases between the two ends. CDR3 loop: CASSESNRAFYEQYF. The CDR3 coding sequence is TGCGCCAGCAGTGAGTCGAATCGGGCTTTCTACGAGCAGTACTTC.

This chain links TRBV27 with TRBJ1-1; 7 bases fit TRBD1. CDR1 and CDR2 from the germline V gene are MNHEY and SMNVEV (reference sequence). CDR3 length: 17 residues. The J segment lost 1 base and the V segment lost 4 bases, leaving 12 bases of the junction unmatched. CDR3 in DNA: TGTGCCAGCAGTTCGTGGGACAGTATTCGGGGGAACACTGAAGCTTTCTTT. Its protein is CASSSWDSIRGNTEAFF.

The chain links TRBV10-3 to TRBJ1-1; D not certain. The V gene lost 4 bases and the J gene lost 6 bases, with 21 bases spanning the gap. CDR3 length: 16 residues. Per germline, CDR1 ENHRY and CDR2 SYGVKD. CDR3 DNA: TGTGCCATCAGTGGGACGGCGGGCCGGGCCGGTGCTGAAGCTTTCTTT. It specifies CAISGTAGRAGAEAFF.

The chain carries TRBV6-6 and TRBJ1-5, with D possibly matching TRBD1 (6 bases). Germline V gives CDR1 MNHNY, CDR2 SVGAGI (reference sequence). The V end lost 2 bases, the J end lost 15 bases, and 23 bases lay between the germline ends. The CDR3 is made up of 15 amino acids. The CDR3 DNA reads TGTGCCAGCAGTTACCAGCGCGGGGGCGGGGGATTAGGGCATTTT. Amino acid sequence: CASSYQRGGGGLGHF.

The chain is built from TRBV7-9 and TRBJ1-5; unclear D gene. CDR3 length: 15 amino acids. Germline CDR1 SEHNR, CDR2 FQNEAQ (reference sequence). The ends were cut back, 5 bases at V and 3 bases at J, with 14 bases in the middle. CDR3 amino acids: CASSPSGAYNQPQHF. In nucleotides, the CDR3 is TGTGCCAGCAGCCCGTCCGGTGCCTACAATCAGCCCCAGCATTTT.

This clone was observed once. The chain employs TRBV7-9 and TRBJ1-2, with unresolved D. Germline V CDR1 and CDR2: SEHNR, FQNEAQ (reference sequence). The CDR3 is 12 residues long. Trimming removed 2 bases from V and 5 bases from J, with 6 bases in between. CDR3: CASSLPVYGYTF. The DNA of the CDR3 is TGTGCCAGCAGCTTACCAGTTTATGGCTACACCTTC.